The 32 T cell receptor beta chains below come from one sample, sequenced in a study of PD-1 blockade in classical Hodgkin lymphoma. Clones were read by immunoSEQ multiplex PCR, and TCRdb kept only the in-frame ones, dropping some. Of 18,000 or so clones listed, roughly three quarters are singletons. Time point here: cycle 4 day 1 (C4D1), after 5 to 7 weeks of nivolumab. Relapse after autologous stem cell transplantation occurred in every patient, and brentuximab vedotin exposure varied. The study purified CD4+ T cells from thawed PBMCs using magnetic negative selection. The sequences come from CD4+ T cells from blood, collected before the fourth cycle of nivolumab. Every receptor here comes from a human donor with classical Hodgkin lymphoma.

The chain is built from TRBV6-5 and TRBJ1-3; D unresolved. From germline, CDR1 is MNHEY and CDR2 SVGAGI. The CDR3 has 16 amino acids. Deletions cut 0 bases from V and 4 bases from J, with 13 bases between. CDR3 residues: CASSYSSRLSGNTIYF. CDR3 in DNA: TGTGCCAGCAGTTACTCGTCAAGGCTTTCCGGAAACACCATATATTTT.

Worth noting for this clone: At one of its ends the junction is not consistent with the germline gene, which may arise from a read error. This chain joins TRBV28 and TRBJ2-1, with TRBD2 matching over 11 bases. Germline CDR1 and CDR2: MDHEN and SYDVKM. CDR3 size: 13 residues. As DNA, the CDR3 is TGTGCCAGCAGTTTTCCCCTACTAGCGGGAGAAGTCTTC. Encoded protein: CASSFPLLAGEVF. Combining the CDR3 with reference TRBV28 and TRBJ2-1 gives the whole variable domain DVKVTQSSRYLVKRTGEKVFLECVQDMDHENMFWYRQDPGLGLRLIYFSYDVKMKEKGDIPEGYSVSREKKERFSLILESASTNQTSMYLCASSFPLLAGEVFGPGTRLTVL.

The CDR3 nucleotides read TGTGCCAGCAGTTCAGATTCCTACGAGCAGTACTTC. It yields the protein CASSSDSYEQYF. The chain employs TRBV28 and TRBJ2-7; no firm D call. V lost 4 bases, J lost 1 base, and 5 bases lay in between. Germline V gene sequence: CDR1 MDHEN, CDR2 SYDVKM. CDR3 size: 12 residues.

The chain joins TRBV7-3 to TRBJ2-3; D ambiguous. Trimming removed 2 bases from V and 7 bases from J, with 10 bases in between. CDR3 size: 13 residues. Per germline, CDR1 SGHTA and CDR2 FQGTGA. The CDR3 reads CASSLGPQNTQYF. The CDR3 nucleotides read TGTGCCAGCAGCTTAGGGCCCCAGAATACGCAGTATTTT.

The CDR3 DNA sequence: TGTGCCATCAGATCCGCAGGGGGCGCTGGAGAGACCCAGTACTTC. Amino acid sequence: CAIRSAGGAGETQYF. This sequence joins TRBV10-3 and TRBJ2-5; 8 bases fit TRBD1. CDR1 and CDR2 from the germline V gene are ENHRY and SYGVKD. Germline trimming cut 6 bases from V and 4 bases from J; bases unmatched to any gene: 10. This CDR3 comprises 15 residues.

The sample holds a few counts of this clone. The chain carries TRBV27 and TRBJ2-2, with 12 nucleotides matching TRBD2. The CDR3 is 18 residues long. The V gene's germline CDR1 is MNHEY and CDR2 SMNVEV (reference sequence). The V segment lost 4 bases and the J segment 4 bases; nucleotides outside the gene matches: 10. The CDR3 here is CASSSPRLAGEFTGELFF. In DNA, the CDR3 is TGTGCCAGCAGTTCCCCGAGACTAGCGGGGGAATTCACCGGGGAGCTGTTTTTT.

V and J are TRBV7-2 and TRBJ2-3; perhaps TRBD1 as D (7 bases). V was clipped by 5 bases and J by 2 bases, with 14 bases between them. The germline V gene encodes CDR1 SGHTA and CDR2 FQGNSA. This CDR3 spans 15 amino acids. The CDR3 sequence is CASSVQGTFTDTQYF. CDR3 sequence (DNA): TGTGCCAGCAGCGTACAGGGGACTTTCACAGATACGCAGTATTTT.

The chain combines TRBV2 with TRBJ2-3; D is undetermined. Germline-derived CDR1 and CDR2 are SNHLY and FYNNEI. V was pared by 6 bases and J by 0 bases, with 4 bases between. The CDR3 consists of 12 residues. The CDR3 protein is CASRPSTDTQYF. The CDR3 DNA follows: TGTGCCAGCAGACCAAGCACAGATACGCAGTATTTT. Filled out from reference TRBV2 and TRBJ2-3, the complete variable domain reads EPEVTQTPSHQVTQMGQEVILRCVPISNHLYFYWYRQILGQKVEFLVSFYNNEISEKSEIFDDQFSVERPDGSNFTLKIRSTKLEDSAMYFCASRPSTDTQYFGPGTRLTVL.

The chain uses TRBV19 and TRBJ2-7; TRBD1 agrees at 7 bases. The CDR3 is 14 residues long. Germline V gene lookup returns CDR1 LNHDA and CDR2 SQIVND (reference sequence). V lost 10 bases and J lost 3; bases outside the gene matches: 12. Here the CDR3 DNA reads TGTGCCACCCAGACAGGGATCGGAAACTACGAGCAGTACTTC. This encodes CATQTGIGNYEQYF.

This rearrangement joins TRBV12-5 to TRBJ1-2; maybe TRBD1 (6 bases). This CDR3 comprises 15 residues. Per the germline V gene, CDR1 is LGHNT and CDR2 is FRNRAP. Trimming removed 3 bases from V and 8 bases from J, with 19 bases in between. This CDR3 is CASGFKVAGVRGYTF. In DNA form, the CDR3 reads TGTGCTAGTGGTTTTAAGGTGGCAGGGGTGAGAGGCTACACCTTC. The full variable domain, rest sourced from reference TRBV12-5 and TRBJ1-2, is DARVTQTPRHKVTEMGQEVTMRCQPILGHNTVFWYRQTMMQGLELLAYFRNRAPLDDSGMPKDRFSAEMPDATLATLKIQPSEPRDSAVYFCASGFKVAGVRGYTFGSGTRLTVV.

The chain links TRBV5-1 to TRBJ2-1, with D maybe TRBD1 (5 bases). Trimming took off 0 bases at V and 3 bases at J, with 13 bases between the two ends. The CDR3 covers 16 residues. The germline V gene encodes CDR1 SGHRS and CDR2 YFSETQ. The CDR3 region has the DNA TGCGCCAGCAGCTTGGGTGACAGACCAAGCTACAATGAGCAGTTCTTC. Translating gives CASSLGDRPSYNEQFF.

This chain connects TRBV30 to TRBJ2-1, with D possibly matching TRBD1 (7 bases). This CDR3 contains 14 residues. V was shortened by 3 bases and J by 2 bases, with 11 bases between the two germline ends. Germline CDR1 reads GTSNPN; CDR2 reads SVGIG (reference sequence). CDR3 sequence (DNA): TGTGCCTGGAGCGGCAGGGGGGCCTACAATGAGCAGTTCTTC. Protein sequence: CAWSGRGAYNEQFF.

This clone was picked up one time. This chain uses TRBV28 with TRBJ1-3; 7 bases line up with TRBD1. Germline V gene sequence: CDR1 MDHEN, CDR2 SYDVKM. Losses at the gene ends were 6 bases for V and 2 bases for J; bases not matched to a gene: 4. The CDR3 loop spans 14 amino acids. The CDR3 sequence: CASRAGTAGNTIYF. For the CDR3, the DNA is TGTGCCAGCAGAGCCGGGACAGCTGGAAACACCATATATTTT.

V is TRBV11-1 and J is TRBJ1-3; D is unresolved. The CDR3 loop spans 14 amino acids. V dropped 4 bases and J dropped 4 bases, with 11 bases sitting between them. Germline-derived CDR1 and CDR2 are SGHAT and FQDESV (reference sequence). The CDR3 reads CASSSYGSGNTIYF. The CDR3 bases are TGTGCCAGCAGCTCATACGGATCGGGAAACACCATATATTTT. Variable domain in full (rest from reference TRBV11-1 and TRBJ1-3): EAEVAQSPRYKITEKSQAVAFWCDPISGHATLYWYRQILGQGPELLVQFQDESVVDDSQLPKDRFSAERLKGVDSTLKIQPAELGDSAMYLCASSSYGSGNTIYFGEGSWLTVV.

This chain joins TRBV30 and TRBJ1-3; D is unclear. The CDR3 spans 14 residues. Germline lookup yields CDR1 GTSNPN and CDR2 SVGIG (reference sequence). Trimming took off 2 bases at V and 0 bases at J, with 8 bases between the two ends. The CDR3 region is CAWSTAFSGNTIYF. Written as DNA, the CDR3 is TGTGCCTGGAGTACGGCCTTCTCTGGAAACACCATATATTTT. The full variable domain, in which reference TRBV30 and TRBJ1-3 provide the parts outside the CDR3, is SQTIHQWPATLVQPVGSPLSLECTVEGTSNPNLYWYRQAAGRGLQLLFYSVGIGQISSEVPQNLSASRPQDRQFILSSKKLLLSDSGFYLCAWSTAFSGNTIYFGEGSWLTVV.

The chain employs TRBV6-5 and TRBJ1-2; D is undetermined. This CDR3 is 14 amino acids long. V was cut by 2 bases and J by 5 bases, with 12 bases left in between. Germline CDR1 reads MNHEY; CDR2 reads SVGAGI. The CDR3 is CASSYDVLGYGYTF. CDR3 in DNA: TGTGCCAGCAGTTACGACGTTCTCGGTTATGGCTACACCTTC.

The chain links TRBV4-1 to TRBJ2-7, with 12 nucleotides matching TRBD2. V trimming: 4 bases; J trimming: 3 bases; junction bases outside the gene matches: 1. The germline V gene encodes CDR1 MGHRA and CDR2 YSYEKL. The CDR3 length is 14 residues. CDR3 amino acids: CASSPSGRGYEQYF. DNA of the CDR3: TGCGCCAGCAGCCCTAGCGGGAGGGGCTACGAGCAGTACTTC.

This rearrangement joins TRBV11-2 to TRBJ2-2; D gene unclear. Germline values: CDR1 SGHAT, CDR2 FQNNGV. V shed 5 bases and J shed 5 bases, with 9 bases lying between them. This CDR3 comprises 13 residues. CDR3 coding DNA: TGTGCCAGCAGCCTTCAACAAACCGGGGAGCTGTTTTTT. It is translated as CASSLQQTGELFF.

This clone appeared a few times. The chain couples TRBV7-3 to TRBJ1-6; D perhaps matches TRBD1 (5 bases). Trimming removed 1 base at V and 11 bases at J, with 9 bases between. Germline V gene data show CDR1 as SGHTA and CDR2 as FQGTGA. The CDR3 loop spans 13 amino acids. The CDR3 sequence is CASSLKDRTPLHF. The CDR3 nucleotides are TGTGCCAGCAGCTTAAAAGACAGAACACCCCTCCACTTT. Looking up the rest from reference TRBV7-3 and TRBJ1-6 gives the full variable domain: GAGVSQTPSNKVTEKGKYVELRCDPISGHTALYWYRQSLGQGPEFLIYFQGTGAADDSGLPNDRFFAVRPEGSVSTLKIQRTERGDSAVYLCASSLKDRTPLHFGNGTRLTVT.

The rearrangement joins TRBV7-2 to TRBJ2-5, with D possibly TRBD2 on 5 matching bases. Trimming shortened V by 3 bases and J by 5 bases, and 16 bases separated the two germline ends. Looked up from germline, CDR1 is SGHTA and CDR2 is FQGNSA. CDR3 size: 15 residues. The CDR3 is CASSFGLGVGETQYF. The CDR3 nucleotides read TGTGCCAGCAGCTTCGGTCTCGGGGTCGGGGAGACCCAGTACTTC.

This chain uses TRBV30 with TRBJ1-1; D not resolved. V was pared by 3 bases and J by 11 bases, with 13 bases between. In germline, CDR1 is GTSNPN, CDR2 SVGIG (reference sequence). This CDR3 spans 11 amino acids. CDR3 nucleotide sequence: TGTGCCTGGAGAAACGAGGGCGAGGCTTTCTTT. Protein product: CAWRNEGEAFF.

This chain uses TRBV15 with TRBJ1-3; D ambiguous. V dropped 0 bases and J dropped 4 bases, with 10 bases sitting between them. Looked up from germline, CDR1 is LNHNV and CDR2 is YYDKDF (reference sequence). The CDR3 length is 15 residues. In nucleotides, the CDR3 is TGTGCCACCAGCAGAGATACCGGGGTAGGAAACACCATATATTTT. It translates to CATSRDTGVGNTIYF. Full variable domain (missing parts from reference TRBV15 and TRBJ1-3): DAMVIQNPRYQVTQFGKPVTLSCSQTLNHNVMYWYQQKSSQAPKLLFHYYDKDFNNEADTPDNFQSRRPNTSFCFLDIRSPGLGDTAMYLCATSRDTGVGNTIYFGEGSWLTVV.

This clone was found a few times. The chain couples TRBV10-3 to TRBJ2-3; TRBD1 might be the D (5 bases). The CDR3 is 14 residues long. Germline CDR1 is ENHRY and CDR2 is SYGVKD. V was cut by 4 bases and J by 3 bases, with 11 bases left in between. CDR3: CAISGGLQTDTQYF. CDR3 nucleotide sequence: TGTGCCATCAGTGGGGGCCTTCAGACAGATACGCAGTATTTT.

The genes are TRBV2 and TRBJ2-7, with D unresolved. The CDR3 runs to 14 residues. Germline V lookup: CDR1 SNHLY, CDR2 FYNNEI. V was pared by 7 bases and J by 1 base, with 14 bases between. The CDR3 here is CASNIGGISYEQYF. DNA of the CDR3: TGTGCCAGCAATATCGGTGGGATATCCTACGAGCAGTACTTC.

The chain is built from TRBV28 and TRBJ1-5; 10 nucleotides match TRBD1. Germline CDR1 and CDR2: MDHEN and SYDVKM. With V trimmed by 8 bases and J by 1 base, 5 bases remained unmatched. This CDR3 region has 15 residues. CDR3 sequence (DNA): TGTGCCAGCTACCGACAGGGGGCGAGCAATCAGCCCCAGCATTTT. This gives the protein CASYRQGASNQPQHF.

The J gene is TRBJ1-2, the V gene TRBV6-6, with D perhaps TRBD1 (5 bases). V was clipped by 6 bases and J by 8 bases, with 10 bases between them. CDR1 is MNHNY and CDR2 is SVGAGI in the germline V gene (reference sequence). The CDR3 loop spans 11 amino acids. The CDR3: CASRSRVGYTF. The CDR3 coding sequence is TGTGCCAGCAGATCCAGGGTAGGCTACACCTTC.

The J gene is TRBJ2-1, the V gene TRBV9; 11 bases match TRBD2. V dropped 4 bases and J dropped 9; count of bases not matched to a gene: 27. CDR3 length: 21 residues. Germline lookup yields CDR1 SGDLS and CDR2 YYNGEE. CDR3 nucleotide sequence: TGTGCCAGCAGCCTTAGGTTAGCGGGAGGGTTAGGGCCAAAAAGTCGGACTGAGCAGTTCTTC. Its translation: CASSLRLAGGLGPKSRTEQFF.

V is TRBV9 and J is TRBJ2-2, with TRBD2 matching 9 bases. This CDR3 comprises 15 residues. Germline V CDR1 and CDR2: SGDLS, YYNGEE. Trimming took 0 bases from V and 9 from J; bases not matched to a gene: 6. The CDR3 region has the DNA TGTGCCAGCAGCGTAGAGGGGACTAGCACTAGGGAGCTGTTTTTT. Its translation: CASSVEGTSTRELFF.

The chain combines TRBV9 with TRBJ1-3; no clear D gene. The CDR3 sequence is 15 residues long. CDR1 SGDLS and CDR2 YYNGEE come from the germline V gene. The V and J ends lost 0 bases and 0 bases respectively, with 7 bases between them. CDR3 bases: TGTGCCAGCAGCGTAGCTCCCAGCTCTGGAAACACCATATATTTT. It encodes CASSVAPSSGNTIYF.

The chain uses TRBV6-5 and TRBJ2-7; the D gene is possibly TRBD2 (7 bases). V lost 6 bases and J lost 1, with 16 bases in between. CDR1 is MNHEY and CDR2 is SVGAGI in the germline V gene. The CDR3 loop spans 15 amino acids. CDR3 DNA sequence: TGTGCCAGCAGGGGAGGGGGGGCAGGGTCCTACGAGCAGTACTTC. Amino acid sequence: CASRGGGAGSYEQYF.

The chain carries TRBV19 and TRBJ2-3; the D is unclear. Trimming took 6 bases from V and 4 from J, leaving 17 bases between them. Germline values: CDR1 LNHDA, CDR2 SQIVND (reference sequence). This CDR3 is built from 15 residues. CDR3 in DNA: TGTGCCAGTAGAAGAGCTTTTGGGGTGTCAGATACGCAGTATTTT. Protein: CASRRAFGVSDTQYF.

The J gene is TRBJ1-2, the V gene TRBV10-3, with D perhaps TRBD1 (6 bases). CDR1 and CDR2 (germline): ENHRY, SYGVKD. The CDR3 has 14 residues. Deletions cut 10 bases from V and 4 bases from J, with 19 bases between. The CDR3 region is CASRQDTIGYGYTF. In nucleotides, the CDR3 is TGTGCCAGCCGACAGGACACAATAGGCTATGGCTACACCTTC.